This passage covers 28 T cell receptor beta chains from one sample sequenced in a study of pediatric ulcerative colitis. Clones were read by immunoSEQ multiplex PCR, and TCRdb kept only the in-frame ones, dropping some. The sample contains approximately 30,000 clones, roughly 86% of which appear only once. The sample comprised blood. The receptor source for this set is a boy younger than 18 with severe ulcerative colitis.

The CDR3 bases are TGTGCCAGCAGCCACACAGGGTTCGAGCAGTACTTC. Translating gives CASSHTGFEQYF. V is TRBV9 and J is TRBJ2-7, with D perhaps TRBD1 (6 bases). Germline CDR1 is SGDLS and CDR2 is YYNGEE. Trimming removed 4 bases at V and 6 bases at J, with 11 bases between. There are 12 residues in the CDR3.

The V and J genes are TRBV6-5 and TRBJ2-7, with TRBD2 as a possible D gene (6 bases). In germline, CDR1 is MNHEY, CDR2 SVGAGI. CDR3 length: 14 residues. V was cut by 0 bases and J by 6 bases, with 12 bases left in between. The CDR3 here is CASSYSTGGSEQYF. The DNA for the CDR3 is TGTGCCAGCAGTTACTCTACAGGAGGGTCCGAGCAGTACTTC.

This chain connects TRBV25-1 to TRBJ2-7, with D unclear. Germline CDR1 is MGHDK and CDR2 is SYGVNS. Trimming removed 0 bases at V and 6 bases at J, with 6 bases between. The CDR3 consists of 12 residues. CDR3 DNA: TGTGCCAGCAGTGAATATATTGGCGAGCAGTACTTC. Its translation: CASSEYIGEQYF.

V gene TRBV10-1 combines with J gene TRBJ1-1; perhaps TRBD1 as D (5 bases). Trimming cost V 5 bases and J 8 bases, with 18 bases left between them. This CDR3 comprises 14 residues. Germline CDR1 is WNHNN and CDR2 is SYGVQD (reference sequence). The chain's CDR3 is CASSSEVFEGEAFF. Here the CDR3 DNA reads TGCGCCAGCAGTAGCGAGGTTTTTGAGGGGGAAGCTTTCTTT.

The chain uses TRBV21-1 and TRBJ1-2; the D call in the table, TRBD1, was not verified against the DNA. TRBV21-1 counts as a pseudogene. The CDR3 totals 12 residues. The CDR3 spells CASRVNRDGYTF. CDR3 in DNA: TGTGCCAGCAGGGTTAACAGGGATGGCTACACCTTC.

The chain has TRBV14 and TRBJ1-2; D is perhaps TRBD1 (5 bases). This CDR3 contains 14 residues. With 1 base removed from V and 9 bases from J, the gap between germline ends came to 15 bases. CDR1 and CDR2 from the germline V gene are SGHDN and FVKESK. The CDR3 here is CASSQVIGARSYTF. The CDR3 nucleotides are TGTGCCAGCAGCCAAGTCATCGGGGCCCGGAGCTACACCTTC.

This chain uses TRBV11-2 with TRBJ2-4, with 13 nucleotides matching TRBD2. Losses at the gene ends were 5 bases for V and 4 bases for J; bases not matched to a gene: 11. The CDR3 has 18 residues. Per germline, CDR1 SGHAT and CDR2 FQNNGV. CDR3 coding DNA: TGTGCCAGCAGCACCTACCGGACTAGCGGGGGAGAGAAAAACATTCAGTACTTC. It yields the protein CASSTYRTSGGEKNIQYF.

The CDR3 region is CASSIGTRTGSPLHF. In nucleotides, the CDR3 is TGTGCCAGTAGTATAGGTACGCGGACGGGGTCACCCCTCCACTTT. V usage is TRBV19 and J usage is TRBJ1-6; D is ambiguous. This CDR3 spans 15 amino acids. Germline V gives CDR1 LNHDA, CDR2 SQIVND (reference sequence). V was pared by 1 base and J by 10 bases, with 14 bases between.

The gene calls are TRBV10-2 and TRBJ2-6; D call uncertain. Germline V CDR1 and CDR2: WSHSY, SAAADI. The CDR3 length is 15 residues. V gave up 0 bases and J gave up 4 bases, with 7 bases separating them. CDR3 coding DNA: TGCGCCAGCAGTGAGTCACGGGCCGGGGCCAACGTCCTGACTTTC. Translated, it gives CASSESRAGANVLTF.

The chain combines TRBV5-6 with TRBJ1-5; D not certain. Germline V lookup: CDR1 SGHDT, CDR2 YYEEEE. Trimming shortened V by 0 bases and J by 6 bases, and 4 bases separated the two germline ends. The CDR3 is 12 amino acids. Here the CDR3 reads CASSLGLQPQHF. Written as DNA, the CDR3 is TGTGCCAGCAGCTTGGGTCTTCAGCCCCAGCATTTT.

The V gene is TRBV11-2, the J gene TRBJ2-1; D may be TRBD2 (6 bases). CDR1 and CDR2 from the germline V gene are SGHAT and FQNNGV. Trimming left V 5 bases short and J 13 bases short, with 27 bases between. The CDR3 runs 16 residues. The CDR3 bases are TGTGCCAGCAGCCCTCCCGGGGGTATAGAGGAGGATTCCCAGTTCTTC. Its protein is CASSPPGGIEEDSQFF.

The V and J genes are TRBV27 and TRBJ1-1; weak D call: TRBD1 (6 bases). V was pared by 6 bases and J by 4 bases, with 12 bases between. There are 13 residues in the CDR3. Germline V CDR1 and CDR2: MNHEY, SMNVEV (reference sequence). In DNA, the CDR3 is TGTGCCAGCAGCTTAACAGGGACCACTGAAGCTTTCTTT. Protein: CASSLTGTTEAFF.

The chain has TRBV7-6 and TRBJ2-1; maybe TRBD1 (6 bases). V was pared by 0 bases and J by 8 bases, with 14 bases between. Germline CDR1 and CDR2: SGHVS and FNYEAQ. This CDR3 is 15 amino acids long. CDR3 nucleotide sequence: TGTGCCAGCAGCTTAGCGGATGGGGGCTCCGATGAGCAGTTCTTC. Protein sequence: CASSLADGGSDEQFF.

The chain couples TRBV5-6 to TRBJ1-1; 9 bases are a match to TRBD1. In germline, CDR1 is SGHDT, CDR2 YYEEEE. The trim removed 4 bases at V and 4 bases at J, leaving 14 bases unmatched. This CDR3 comprises 17 residues. DNA of the CDR3: TGTGCCAGCAGCCCCACACCGGGACAGGGCGGTGGCACTGAAGCTTTCTTT. This gives the protein CASSPTPGQGGGTEAFF. Looking up the rest from reference TRBV5-6 and TRBJ1-1 gives the full variable domain: DAGVTQSPTHLIKTRGQQVTLRCSPKSGHDTVSWYQQALGQGPQFIFQYYEEEERQRGNFPDRFSGHQFPNYSSELNVNALLLGDSALYLCASSPTPGQGGGTEAFFGQGTRLTVV.

This clone has a handful of counts. The chain employs TRBV5-4 and TRBJ1-1; D ambiguous. Germline values: CDR1 SGHNT, CDR2 YYREEE (reference sequence). Trimming removed 1 base from V and 3 bases from J, with 19 bases in between. The CDR3 has 17 residues. CDR3 sequence (DNA): TGTGCCAGCAGCTTGACGGTGGGCTCGCTACGGGACACTGAAGCTTTCTTT. This sequence encodes CASSLTVGSLRDTEAFF.

CDR3: CASSHLRGRSNQPQHF. The CDR3 nucleotides read TGTGCCAGTAGTCATCTGAGGGGGAGAAGCAATCAGCCCCAGCATTTT. V is TRBV19 and J is TRBJ1-5; tentatively, D is TRBD1 (6 bases). The CDR3 covers 16 residues. Trimming removed 5 bases from V and 1 base from J, with 15 bases in between. The germline V gene encodes CDR1 LNHDA and CDR2 SQIVND (reference sequence).

This chain connects TRBV7-9 to TRBJ2-2; no definite D call. The CDR3 totals 13 residues. CDR1 SEHNR and CDR2 FQNEAQ come from the germline V gene (reference sequence). Trimming cost V 7 bases and J 7 bases, with 13 bases left between them. CDR3 loop: CASTFPSFGELFF. The CDR3 region has the DNA TGTGCCAGCACCTTCCCCTCTTTCGGGGAGCTGTTTTTT. The full variable domain, with the rest looked up from reference TRBV7-9 and TRBJ2-2, is DTGVSQNPRHKITKRGQNVTFRCDPISEHNRLYWYRQTLGQGPEFLTYFQNEAQLEKSRLLSDRFSAERPKGSFSTLEIQRTEQGDSAMYLCASTFPSFGELFFGEGSRLTVL.

The rearrangement uses TRBV9 and TRBJ2-7; D not resolved. This CDR3 is built from 15 residues. Germline loops: CDR1 SGDLS, CDR2 YYNGEE. V was shortened by 0 bases and J by 3 bases, with 13 bases between the two germline ends. The CDR3: CASSVAAGSNYEQYF. CDR3 DNA: TGTGCCAGCAGCGTAGCGGCAGGATCGAACTACGAGCAGTACTTC.

The chain joins TRBV9 to TRBJ2-2, with D possibly being TRBD1 (6 bases). Germline assignment: CDR1 SGDLS and CDR2 YYNGEE. V shed 4 bases and J shed 2 bases, with 15 bases lying between them. The CDR3 has 16 residues. This chain's CDR3 is CASSKDRPTNTGELFF. For the CDR3, the DNA is TGTGCCAGCAGCAAAGACAGGCCAACCAACACCGGGGAGCTGTTTTTT.

The chain is built from TRBV4-1 and TRBJ1-3, with unresolved D. The V end was cut by 1 base, the J end by 0 bases, with 13 bases between. Germline CDR1 reads MGHRA; CDR2 reads YSYEKL. This CDR3 has 17 amino acids. The CDR3 DNA is TGCGCCAGCAGCCAAGGAGGCAGTGGGTCCTCTGGAAACACCATATATTTT. Protein sequence: CASSQGGSGSSGNTIYF.

The rearrangement uses TRBV7-9 and TRBJ2-5, with 7 bases fitting TRBD1. Germline CDR1 and CDR2: SEHNR and FQNEAQ (reference sequence). The CDR3 covers 14 residues. Trimming took 5 bases from V and 0 from J; bases not matched to a gene: 3. The CDR3 DNA sequence: TGTGCCAGCAGCCCGGGACAGAACCAAGAGACCCAGTACTTC. The encoded protein is CASSPGQNQETQYF.

V gene TRBV30 combines with J gene TRBJ1-6; D may be TRBD1 (6 bases). The CDR3 runs to 14 residues. Deletions cut 4 bases from V and 7 bases from J, with 14 bases between. CDR1 and CDR2 from the germline V gene are GTSNPN and SVGIG (reference sequence). The CDR3 here is CAWITGSMNSPLHF. DNA for the CDR3: TGTGCCTGGATTACAGGGTCGATGAATTCACCCCTCCACTTT.

The chain is built from TRBV28 and TRBJ2-3; 7 bases line up with TRBD2. V trimming: 7 bases; J trimming: 10 bases; junction bases outside the gene matches: 20. Germline-derived CDR1 and CDR2 are MDHEN and SYDVKM. This CDR3 region has 16 residues. CDR3 sequence (DNA): TGTGCCAGCACCTATCCCGGCGGGGGAACCTCAAGAGCGCAGTATTTT. This gives the protein CASTYPGGGTSRAQYF. Together with reference TRBV28 and TRBJ2-3, the CDR3 gives the full variable domain: DVKVTQSSRYLVKRTGEKVFLECVQDMDHENMFWYRQDPGLGLRLIYFSYDVKMKEKGDIPEGYSVSREKKERFSLILESASTNQTSMYLCASTYPGGGTSRAQYFGPGTRLTVL.

This chain connects TRBV7-6 to TRBJ2-1; D may be TRBD2 (6 bases). The CDR3 runs 15 residues. Germline CDR1 reads SGHVS; CDR2 reads FNYEAQ. V dropped 6 bases and J dropped 7 bases, with 19 bases sitting between them. The CDR3 DNA reads TGTGCCAGCAGTCCCGGGACTGAGAGGTATAATGAGCAGTTCTTC. It is translated as CASSPGTERYNEQFF.

The gene calls are TRBV15 and TRBJ2-5, with D perhaps being TRBD1 or TRBD2 (5 bases each). Trimming took 1 base from V and 3 from J, leaving 12 bases between them. Germline values: CDR1 LNHNV, CDR2 YYDKDF (reference sequence). The CDR3 covers 15 residues. The DNA for the CDR3 is TGTGCCACCAGCAGAGCGAGCGGACAAAAAGAGACCCAGTACTTC. Amino acid sequence: CATSRASGQKETQYF.

The chain couples TRBV28 to TRBJ2-1; D is ambiguous. The CDR3 length is 14 residues. CDR1 is MDHEN, CDR2 SYDVKM, per germline. Between the trimmed V and J ends, which lost 2 bases and 3 bases, there was a span of 8 bases. Here the CDR3 DNA reads TGTGCCAGCAGTTTAAGTAGTCACTACAATGAGCAGTTCTTC. Protein: CASSLSSHYNEQFF. Combining the CDR3 with reference TRBV28 and TRBJ2-1 gives the whole variable domain DVKVTQSSRYLVKRTGEKVFLECVQDMDHENMFWYRQDPGLGLRLIYFSYDVKMKEKGDIPEGYSVSREKKERFSLILESASTNQTSMYLCASSLSSHYNEQFFGPGTRLTVL.

This rearrangement joins TRBV5-4 to TRBJ2-1, with 10 bases aligning to TRBD2. The CDR3 extends over 15 amino acids. Germline CDR1 reads SGHNT; CDR2 reads YYREEE (reference sequence). After removal of 4 bases from V and 2 bases from J, the junction contained 3 bases not matched to a gene. The DNA of the CDR3 is TGTGCCAGCAGCACTAGCGGGGCCGCCTACAATGAGCAGTTCTTC. Its translation is CASSTSGAAYNEQFF.

This clone was seen a few times. Distinct nucleotide sequences in the sample also encode this CDR3. The CDR3 spells CASSRQGYTEAFF. The DNA of the CDR3 is TGTGCCAGCAGCAGACAGGGGTATACTGAAGCTTTCTTT. V is TRBV6-5 and J is TRBJ1-1, with 8 positions matching TRBD1. Germline values: CDR1 MNHEY, CDR2 SVGAGI. Trimming at V came to 6 bases and at J to 5 bases, leaving 5 bases not matched to a gene. The CDR3 is 13 residues long.